The 31 T cell receptor beta chains below were found in one sample sequenced in a study of blood T cells in healthy people across ages. The second PCR ran about 6 to 11 cycles with a sample-barcoded 5' primer and J-beta primers. TCRdb passed the 5' RACE reads through MiXCR, listing each CDR3 protein once. The sample has about 1,600,000 distinct CDR3 sequences; approximately 42% are singletons. Sequenced material: blood. These receptors were obtained from a woman aged 18-35 years in good health.

The rearrangement links TRBV10-1 to TRBJ1-6; D is ambiguous. The CDR3 is 11 amino acids. Germline V CDR1 and CDR2: WNHNN, SYGVQD (reference sequence). V was shortened by 3 bases and J by 11 bases, with 5 bases between the two germline ends. CDR3 region: CASSEAAPLHF. CDR3 in DNA: TGCGCCAGCAGTGAAGCGGCACCCCTCCACTTT.

Notes on this clonotype: Compared with germline, one end of the junction differs, possibly owing to a read error. V and J are TRBV20-1 and TRBJ2-7, with D perhaps assigned TRBD1 or TRBD2 (7 bases each). Germline V gives CDR1 DFQATT, CDR2 SNEGSKA (reference sequence). The CDR3 is 15 residues long. In nucleotides, the CDR3 is TGCAGGGCTAGAGACGGGAGGACAGGATCCTACGAGCAGTACTTC. Protein product: CRARDGRTGSYEQYF.

This clonotype was counted between two and nine times. The chain has TRBV9 and TRBJ1-1, with D uncertain. The ends were cut back, 4 bases at V and 0 bases at J, with 13 bases in the middle. There are 15 residues in the CDR3. Per the germline V gene, CDR1 is SGDLS and CDR2 is YYNGEE. DNA of the CDR3: TGTGCCAGCAGCTCGCAGATAGGGTTGAACACTGAAGCTTTCTTT. It specifies CASSSQIGLNTEAFF.

The CDR3 spells CAGTRTGDTFSEQFF. In DNA form, the CDR3 reads TGTGCCGGCACCCGTACGGGAGATACATTTAGTGAGCAGTTCTTC. The rearrangement links TRBV9 to TRBJ2-1; possible D gene TRBD2, 6 bases. V dropped 10 bases and J dropped 9 bases, with 26 bases sitting between them. Per germline, CDR1 SGDLS and CDR2 YYNGEE. There are 15 residues in the CDR3.

This clonotype has only one observation. The chain joins TRBV29-1 to TRBJ2-1; 7 positions agree with TRBD2. The DNA end favors TRBJ2-7, so the J call may be wrong. The germline V gene encodes CDR1 SQVTM and CDR2 ANQGSEA. This CDR3 region has 16 residues. The CDR3: CSVAGGGGHSYNEQYF. The CDR3 region has the DNA TGCAGCGTTGCTGGAGGCGGGGGTCACTCCTACAATGAGCAGTACTTC.

The rearrangement uses TRBV7-3 and TRBJ1-1, with a weak D call TRBD1 (6 bases). Germline assignment: CDR1 SGHTA and CDR2 FQGTGA. There are 15 residues in the CDR3. Trimming cost V 5 bases and J 1 base, with 14 bases left between them. The CDR3 reads CASSLTGTENTEAFF. Here the CDR3 DNA reads TGTGCCAGCAGCCTTACAGGGACCGAGAACACTGAAGCTTTCTTT.

The V gene is TRBV4-1, the J gene TRBJ2-4; weak D call: TRBD1 (6 bases). Trimming pared 1 base from V and 15 bases from J, leaving 13 bases between. The CDR3 contains 12 residues. Germline loops: CDR1 MGHRA, CDR2 YSYEKL. The CDR3 nucleotides are TGCGCCAGCAGCCAAGGGGACATCAAGCGGTACTTC. Translating it yields CASSQGDIKRYF.

The genes are TRBV6-1 and TRBJ1-2, with D unresolved. The CDR3 sequence is 16 residues long. Per germline, CDR1 MNHNS and CDR2 SASEGT. V was cut by 0 bases and J by 5 bases, with 16 bases left in between. As DNA, the CDR3 is TGTGCCAGCAGTGAAGCGCGAATCGGGGTCCCATATGGCTACACCTTC. Residues: CASSEARIGVPYGYTF.

This clonotype was seen only a few times. The chain joins TRBV29-1 to TRBJ2-7; possible D gene TRBD2, 6 bases. TRBJ2-5 matches the DNA end more closely, so the J call is doubtful. This CDR3 is built from 14 residues. The germline gives CDR1 SQVTM, CDR2 ANQGSEA. CDR3 nucleotide sequence: TGCAGCGTTGACGGGGTGCGGGAAGCGGAGACCCAGTACTTC. Protein sequence: CSVDGVREAETQYF.

This chain connects TRBV20-1 to TRBJ2-4; 13 bases fit TRBD2. Germline loops: CDR1 DFQATT, CDR2 SNEGSKA (reference sequence). Losses at the gene ends were 7 bases for V and 14 bases for J; bases not matched to a gene: 11. This CDR3 is 13 amino acids long. CDR3 in DNA: TGCAGTGTCCCGGGACTAGCGGGACAGATGGAGTACTTC. The encoded protein is CSVPGLAGQMEYF.

The chain links TRBV3-1 to TRBJ1-5; a possible D gene is TRBD1 (5 bases). Germline values: CDR1 LGHDT, CDR2 YNNKEL (reference sequence). This CDR3 comprises 15 residues. V was pared by 2 bases and J by 0 bases, with 8 bases between. CDR3 nucleotide sequence: TGTGCCAGCAGCCAACGAGGGGATAGCAATCAGCCCCAGCATTTT. Its translation: CASSQRGDSNQPQHF.

This clonotype was seen only a few times. The J gene is TRBJ2-3, the V gene TRBV7-9; D might be TRBD1 (5 bases). Per the germline V gene, CDR1 is SEHNR and CDR2 is FQNEAQ (reference sequence). The V gene lost 5 bases and the J gene lost 4 bases, with 10 bases spanning the gap. The length of the CDR3 is 13 residues. The CDR3 sequence is CASSPTAADTQYF. CDR3 nucleotides: TGTGCCAGCAGCCCGACAGCCGCAGATACGCAGTATTTT.

This clonotype has only a few counts. This rearrangement joins TRBV28 to TRBJ1-5; 8 bases are a match to TRBD1. The CDR3 extends over 14 amino acids. The germline gives CDR1 MDHEN, CDR2 SYDVKM. V gave up 4 bases and J gave up 5 bases; unmatched junction bases: 4. The CDR3 loop is CASSSGQGHQPQHF. As DNA, the CDR3 is TGTGCCAGCAGTTCCGGACAGGGCCATCAGCCCCAGCATTTT. The full variable domain, rest sourced from reference TRBV28 and TRBJ1-5, is DVKVTQSSRYLVKRTGEKVFLECVQDMDHENMFWYRQDPGLGLRLIYFSYDVKMKEKGDIPEGYSVSREKKERFSLILESASTNQTSMYLCASSSGQGHQPQHFGDGTRLSIL.

This clonotype showed up just once. The rearrangement uses TRBV5-1 and TRBJ2-2; 10 positions match TRBD1. The CDR3 spans 16 residues. CDR1 and CDR2 from the germline V gene are SGHRS and YFSETQ. With V trimmed by 4 bases and J by 5 bases, 8 bases remained unmatched. The DNA of the CDR3 is TGCGCCAGCAGCCGACAGGGGGCATGGGGGACCGGGGAGCTGTTTTTT. Translated: CASSRQGAWGTGELFF.

The rearrangement links TRBV28 to TRBJ1-1; TRBD1 matches at 7 bases. The V gene's germline CDR1 is MDHEN and CDR2 SYDVKM. Losses at the gene ends were 4 bases for V and 1 base for J; bases not matched to a gene: 6. This CDR3 is 15 amino acids long. DNA for the CDR3: TGTGCCAGCAGTTCTCCGGGACAGCCGAACACTGAAGCTTTCTTT. Encoded protein: CASSSPGQPNTEAFF.

The chain links TRBV9 to TRBJ2-7; 9 positions match TRBD1. Germline CDR1 is SGDLS and CDR2 is YYNGEE. The CDR3 loop spans 15 amino acids. Losses at the gene ends were 0 bases for V and 3 bases for J; bases not matched to a gene: 4. In DNA, the CDR3 is TGTGCCAGCAGCGTAGCGACAGGGGGTGGCTACGAGCAGTACTTC. Residues: CASSVATGGGYEQYF.

This clonotype was detected once. The chain is built from TRBV20-1 and TRBJ2-5; D ambiguous. The germline V gene encodes CDR1 DFQATT and CDR2 SNEGSKA (reference sequence). V was shortened by 3 bases and J by 2 bases, with 4 bases between the two germline ends. There are 11 residues in the CDR3. The CDR3 region has the DNA TGCAGTGCTAGTAAGCAAGAGACCCAGTACTTC. Its protein is CSASKQETQYF.

This clonotype turned up a few times. The chain is built from TRBV6-6 and TRBJ2-1; 8 bases line up with TRBD2. Germline V gives CDR1 MNHNY, CDR2 SVGAGI (reference sequence). The CDR3 spans 16 residues. The V gene end was trimmed by 7 bases and the J gene end by 0 bases; junction bases not matched to a gene: 8. CDR3 sequence (DNA): TGTGCCAGCAAGTACGGGAGCGGGAGCTCCTACAATGAGCAGTTCTTC. It translates to CASKYGSGSSYNEQFF.

The V and J genes are TRBV21-1 and TRBJ2-7; the table's D call, TRBD2, was not checked against the DNA. TRBV21-1 counts as a pseudogene. The CDR3 is 14 residues long. CDR3 DNA sequence: TGTGCCAGCAGCAAAGTGGGCGGGAGGGACGAGCAGTACTTC. Translated, it gives CASSKVGGRDEQYF.

This clonotype was found a few times. The rearrangement joins TRBV15 to TRBJ1-2, with D hard to call. Trimming cost V 0 bases and J 8 bases, with 13 bases left between them. CDR3 length equals 14 residues. Germline V gene lookup returns CDR1 LNHNV and CDR2 YYDKDF (reference sequence). The CDR3 sequence: CATSRDRISSGYTF. The CDR3 DNA reads TGTGCCACCAGCAGAGATCGGATCTCCTCCGGCTACACCTTC.

This clonotype was found many times. The CDR3 coding sequence is TGTGCCAGCAGCTTAGGGATCTACAATGAGCAGTTCTTC. Amino acid sequence: CASSLGIYNEQFF. J is TRBJ2-1 and V is TRBV7-2; no clear D. CDR1 is SGHTA, CDR2 FQGNSA, per germline. The CDR3 totals 13 residues. V lost 1 base, J lost 3 bases, and 4 bases lay in between.

This clonotype was recorded a few times. The J gene is TRBJ1-2, the V gene TRBV28, with TRBD1 as a possible D gene (5 bases). V was clipped by 10 bases and J by 7 bases, with 16 bases between them. Germline CDR1 and CDR2: MDHEN and SYDVKM. CDR3 size: 12 residues. CDR3 bases: TGTGCCATCGCAGGGTTCGGGGGTGGCTACACCTTC. It translates to CAIAGFGGGYTF.

This clonotype has more than one count but fewer than ten. The chain recombines TRBV27 with TRBJ1-2; TRBD1 might be the D (5 bases). Per germline, CDR1 MNHEY and CDR2 SMNVEV (reference sequence). The CDR3 runs 14 residues. V was cut by 6 bases and J by 3 bases, with 14 bases left in between. In nucleotides, the CDR3 is TGTGCCAGCAGATCACAGGCGACTCACTATGGCTACACCTTC. Translating gives CASRSQATHYGYTF.

V gene TRBV2 combines with J gene TRBJ1-4; no clear D gene. Trimming removed 7 bases from V and 7 bases from J, with 19 bases in between. Germline values: CDR1 SNHLY, CDR2 FYNNEI. This CDR3 is built from 15 residues. In DNA, the CDR3 is TGTGCCAGCACCCGCGACGGAAAACTGGGTGAAAAACTGTTTTTT. Its protein is CASTRDGKLGEKLFF.

This clonotype was counted a few times. The chain carries TRBV29-1 and TRBJ1-2; D call uncertain. This CDR3 contains 12 residues. The germline gives CDR1 SQVTM, CDR2 ANQGSEA. V gave up 4 bases and J gave up 4 bases, with 10 bases separating them. CDR3 sequence: CSVGEGGYGYTF. CDR3 in DNA: TGCAGCGTTGGGGAGGGAGGCTATGGCTACACCTTC.

Comments on this clonotype: It may be a read error: a sequence one base away is much more abundant. The chain carries TRBV4-1 and TRBJ2-5, with unresolved D. The J call is uncertain, as TRBJ2-7 better fits the DNA end. In germline, CDR1 is MGHRA, CDR2 YSYEKL. The CDR3 is 18 amino acids. The CDR3: CTSSQDIRMARTPYEQYF. The DNA of the CDR3 is TGCACCAGCAGCCAAGATATTAGGATGGCACGAACCCCCTACGAGCAGTACTTC.

The chain has TRBV28 and TRBJ1-1; D is unclear. Per the germline V gene, CDR1 is MDHEN and CDR2 is SYDVKM. The V and J ends lost 8 bases and 3 bases respectively, with 16 bases between them. The CDR3 has 14 amino acids. The CDR3 sequence: CASAGGGWDTEAFF. As DNA, the CDR3 is TGTGCCAGCGCCGGTGGTGGGTGGGACACTGAAGCTTTCTTT.

The chain links TRBV3-1 to TRBJ1-2, with 8 bases identical to TRBD1. The CDR3 is made up of 14 amino acids. Germline-derived CDR1 and CDR2 are LGHDT and YNNKEL (reference sequence). Losses at the gene ends were 2 bases for V and 8 bases for J; bases not matched to a gene: 7. CDR3 DNA: TGTGCCAGCAGCCAAACCCAGGGGGCGGACGGCTACACCTTC. Translation: CASSQTQGADGYTF.

The chain employs TRBV12-3 or TRBV12-4 and TRBJ1-4, with D perhaps matching TRBD1 (5 bases). Trimming pared 11 bases from V and 4 bases from J, leaving 11 bases between. The CDR3 length is 12 residues. CDR3 sequence: CACGGYNEKLFF. Written as DNA, the CDR3 is TGTGCCTGCGGGGGTTATAATGAAAAACTGTTTTTT.

In its sample, this clonotype was seen a few times. CDR3 nucleotide sequence: TGCAGTGCTAGAGTCTCGGGGTCCCGGGGTAATTCACCCCTCCACTTT. The encoded protein is CSARVSGSRGNSPLHF. The rearrangement links TRBV20-1 to TRBJ1-6; no definite D call. Germline loops: CDR1 DFQATT, CDR2 SNEGSKA (reference sequence). This CDR3 has 16 residues. V gave up 1 base and J gave up 6 bases, with 16 bases separating them.

The chain carries TRBV12-3 or TRBV12-4 and TRBJ1-1, with D unresolved. V was pared by 3 bases and J by 11 bases, with 13 bases between. The CDR3 has 12 residues. CDR3: CASSFNRMAAFF. The DNA of the CDR3 is TGTGCCAGCAGTTTTAACCGGATGGCGGCTTTCTTT.